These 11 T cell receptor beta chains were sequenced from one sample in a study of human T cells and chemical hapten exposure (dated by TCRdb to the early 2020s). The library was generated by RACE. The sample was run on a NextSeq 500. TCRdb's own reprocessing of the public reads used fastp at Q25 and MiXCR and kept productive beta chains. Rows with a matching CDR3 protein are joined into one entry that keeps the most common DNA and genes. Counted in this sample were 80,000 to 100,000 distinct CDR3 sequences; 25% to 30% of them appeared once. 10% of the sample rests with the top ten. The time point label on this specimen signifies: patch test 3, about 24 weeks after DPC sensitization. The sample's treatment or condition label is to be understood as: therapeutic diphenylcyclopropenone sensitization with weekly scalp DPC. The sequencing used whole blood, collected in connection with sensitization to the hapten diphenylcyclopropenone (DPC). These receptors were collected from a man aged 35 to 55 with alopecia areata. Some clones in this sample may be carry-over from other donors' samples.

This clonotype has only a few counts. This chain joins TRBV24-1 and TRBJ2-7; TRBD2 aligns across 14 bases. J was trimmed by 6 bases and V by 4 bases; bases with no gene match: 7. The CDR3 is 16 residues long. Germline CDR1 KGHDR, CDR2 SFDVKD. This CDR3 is CATSDTRTSGRSEQYF. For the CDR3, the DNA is TGTGCCACCAGTGACACGAGGACTAGCGGGAGGAGCGAGCAGTACTTC.

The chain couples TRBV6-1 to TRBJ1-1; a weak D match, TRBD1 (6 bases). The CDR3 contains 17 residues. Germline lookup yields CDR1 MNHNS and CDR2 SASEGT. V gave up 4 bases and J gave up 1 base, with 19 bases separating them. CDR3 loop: CASSVDITGTWNTEAFF. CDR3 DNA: TGTGCCAGCAGTGTAGACATTACAGGGACCTGGAACACTGAAGCTTTCTTT.

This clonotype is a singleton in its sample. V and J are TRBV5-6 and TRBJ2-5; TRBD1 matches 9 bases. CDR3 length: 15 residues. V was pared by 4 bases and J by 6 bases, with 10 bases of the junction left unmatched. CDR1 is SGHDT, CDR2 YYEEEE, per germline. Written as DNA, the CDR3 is TGTGCCAGCAGCCGGGGAGGACAGGGGACAAAGACCCAGTACTTC. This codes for CASSRGGQGTKTQYF. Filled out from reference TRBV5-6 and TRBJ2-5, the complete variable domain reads DAGVTQSPTHLIKTRGQQVTLRCSPKSGHDTVSWYQQALGQGPQFIFQYYEEEERQRGNFPDRFSGHQFPNYSSELNVNALLLGDSALYLCASSRGGQGTKTQYFGPGTRLLVL.

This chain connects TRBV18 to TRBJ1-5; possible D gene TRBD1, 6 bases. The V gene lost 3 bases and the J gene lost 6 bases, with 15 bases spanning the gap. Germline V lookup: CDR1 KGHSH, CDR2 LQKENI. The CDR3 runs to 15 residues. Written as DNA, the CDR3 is TGTGCCAGCTCACCGCTACAGGGTCGTTCTCAGCCCCAGCATTTT. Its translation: CASSPLQGRSQPQHF. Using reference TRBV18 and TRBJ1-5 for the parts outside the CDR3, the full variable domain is NAGVMQNPRHLVRRRGQEARLRCSPMKGHSHVYWYRQLPEEGLKFMVYLQKENIIDESGMPKERFSAEFPKEGPSILRIQQVVRGDSAAYFCASSPLQGRSQPQHFGDGTRLSIL.

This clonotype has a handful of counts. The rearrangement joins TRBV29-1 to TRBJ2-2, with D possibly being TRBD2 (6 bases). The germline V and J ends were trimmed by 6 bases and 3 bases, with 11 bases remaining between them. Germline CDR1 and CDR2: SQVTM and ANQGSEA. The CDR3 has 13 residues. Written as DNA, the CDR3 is TGCAGCGTGCGGGACCTTCACACCGGGGAGCTGTTTTTT. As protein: CSVRDLHTGELFF.

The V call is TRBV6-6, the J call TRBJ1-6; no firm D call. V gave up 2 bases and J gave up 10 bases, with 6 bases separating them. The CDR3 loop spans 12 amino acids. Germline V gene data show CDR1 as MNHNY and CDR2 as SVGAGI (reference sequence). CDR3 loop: CASSYGESPLHF. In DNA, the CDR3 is TGTGCCAGCAGTTACGGGGAATCACCCCTCCACTTT.

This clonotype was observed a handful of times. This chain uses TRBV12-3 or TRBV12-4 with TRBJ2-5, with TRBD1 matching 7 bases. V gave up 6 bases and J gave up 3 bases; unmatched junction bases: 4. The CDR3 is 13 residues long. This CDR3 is CASRPGQKETQYF. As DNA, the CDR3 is TGTGCCAGCAGACCGGGACAGAAAGAGACCCAGTACTTC.

The DNA of the CDR3 is TGCAGCGTTGAGACCCAGGGGCGAAACTTCTACGAGCAGTACTTC. It is translated as CSVETQGRNFYEQYF. This chain links TRBV29-1 with TRBJ2-7; D is perhaps TRBD1 (6 bases). Germline V CDR1 and CDR2: SQVTM, ANQGSEA. Trimming left V 3 bases short and J 3 bases short, with 18 bases between. CDR3 length: 15 residues.

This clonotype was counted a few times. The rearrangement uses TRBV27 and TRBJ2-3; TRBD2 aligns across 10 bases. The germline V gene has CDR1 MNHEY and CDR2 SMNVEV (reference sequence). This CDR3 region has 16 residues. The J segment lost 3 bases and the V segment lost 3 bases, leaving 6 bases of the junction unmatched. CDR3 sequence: CASSFLLAGVTDTQYF. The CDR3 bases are TGTGCCAGCAGTTTCCTGCTAGCGGGAGTGACAGATACGCAGTATTTT.

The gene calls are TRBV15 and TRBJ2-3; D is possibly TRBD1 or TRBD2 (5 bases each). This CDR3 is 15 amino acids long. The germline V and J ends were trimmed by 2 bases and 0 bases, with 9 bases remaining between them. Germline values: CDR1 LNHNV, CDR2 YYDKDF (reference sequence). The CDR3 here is CATSRRDGSTDTQYF. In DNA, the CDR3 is TGTGCCACCAGCAGAAGGGACGGAAGCACAGATACGCAGTATTTT.

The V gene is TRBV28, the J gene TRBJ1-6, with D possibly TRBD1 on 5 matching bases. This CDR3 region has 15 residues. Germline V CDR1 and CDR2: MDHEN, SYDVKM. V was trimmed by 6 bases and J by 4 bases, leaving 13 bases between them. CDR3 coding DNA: TGTGCCAGCAGGCCCAGGGACGGTTATAATTCACCCCTCCACTTT. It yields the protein CASRPRDGYNSPLHF.